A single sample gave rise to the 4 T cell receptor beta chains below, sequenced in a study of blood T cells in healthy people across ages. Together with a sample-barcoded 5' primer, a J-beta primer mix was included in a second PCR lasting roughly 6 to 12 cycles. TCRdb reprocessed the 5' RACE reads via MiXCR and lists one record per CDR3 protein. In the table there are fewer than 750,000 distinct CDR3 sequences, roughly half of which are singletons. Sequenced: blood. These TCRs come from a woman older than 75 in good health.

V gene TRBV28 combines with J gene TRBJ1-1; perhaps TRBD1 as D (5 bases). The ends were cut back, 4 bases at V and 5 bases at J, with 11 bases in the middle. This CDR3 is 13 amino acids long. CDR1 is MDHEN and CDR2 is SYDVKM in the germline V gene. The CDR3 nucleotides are TGTGCCAGCAGTTACCACAGGTGGACTGAAGCTTTCTTT. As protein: CASSYHRWTEAFF. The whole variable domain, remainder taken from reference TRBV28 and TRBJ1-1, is DVKVTQSSRYLVKRTGEKVFLECVQDMDHENMFWYRQDPGLGLRLIYFSYDVKMKEKGDIPEGYSVSREKKERFSLILESASTNQTSMYLCASSYHRWTEAFFGQGTRLTVV.

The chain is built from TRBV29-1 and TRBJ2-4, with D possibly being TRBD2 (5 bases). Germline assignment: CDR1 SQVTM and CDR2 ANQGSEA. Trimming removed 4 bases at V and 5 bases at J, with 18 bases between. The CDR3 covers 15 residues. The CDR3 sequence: CSVGVVLGMENIQYF. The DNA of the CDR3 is TGCAGCGTTGGTGTGGTTCTCGGGATGGAAAACATTCAGTACTTC. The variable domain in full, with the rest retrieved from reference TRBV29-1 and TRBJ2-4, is SAVISQKPSRDICQRGTSLTIQCQVDSQVTMMFWYRQQPGQSLTLIATANQGSEATYESGFVIDKFPISRPNLTFSTLTVSNMSPEDSSIYLCSVGVVLGMENIQYFGAGTRLSVL.

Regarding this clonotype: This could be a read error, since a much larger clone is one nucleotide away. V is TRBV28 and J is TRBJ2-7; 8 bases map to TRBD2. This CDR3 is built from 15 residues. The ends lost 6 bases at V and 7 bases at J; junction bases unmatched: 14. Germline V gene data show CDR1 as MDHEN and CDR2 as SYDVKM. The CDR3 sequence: CASRGIRGGRNEQYF. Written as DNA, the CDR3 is TGTGCCAGCAGGGGAATTCGGGGGGGCCGCAATGAGCAGTACTTC.

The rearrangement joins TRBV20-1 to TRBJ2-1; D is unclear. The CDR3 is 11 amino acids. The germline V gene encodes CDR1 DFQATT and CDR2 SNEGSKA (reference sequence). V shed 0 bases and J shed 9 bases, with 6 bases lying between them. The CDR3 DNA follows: TGCAGTGCTAGAGAGATCCCTGAGCAGTTCTTC. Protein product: CSAREIPEQFF.